This TCR beta chain originates from a study of blood T cell repertoires in COVID-19. Study as a whole: Acute and convalescent COVID-19 samples came from the United States, Italy and Spain. The analysed material was cDNA or gDNA that came from T cells, B-cell-depleted T cells, or PBMCs.

Authors' processing steps: Estimated nucleated cell counts came from reference gene primer amplification. The protocol was immunoSEQ multiplex PCR, while the TCRdb copy is restricted to in-frame clones and leaves out a portion. For V, J and clone size, that table is used; D and trimming come from the DNA. Here the sample spans just under 250,000 clones, approximately 86% being singletons. The CDR3 covers 13 residues. Germline CDR1 reads LGHNT; CDR2 reads FRNRAP. Trimming took 3 bases from V and 9 from J, leaving 12 bases between them. The sequence was obtained from a woman in her thirties who had recovered from COVID-19. Specimen: peripheral blood. The chain couples TRBV12-5 to TRBJ2-1; D unresolved. In DNA form, the CDR3 reads TGTGCTAGTGGTTTAAAAGAGGTAGGTGAGCAGTTCTTC. Protein product: CASGLKEVGEQFF.